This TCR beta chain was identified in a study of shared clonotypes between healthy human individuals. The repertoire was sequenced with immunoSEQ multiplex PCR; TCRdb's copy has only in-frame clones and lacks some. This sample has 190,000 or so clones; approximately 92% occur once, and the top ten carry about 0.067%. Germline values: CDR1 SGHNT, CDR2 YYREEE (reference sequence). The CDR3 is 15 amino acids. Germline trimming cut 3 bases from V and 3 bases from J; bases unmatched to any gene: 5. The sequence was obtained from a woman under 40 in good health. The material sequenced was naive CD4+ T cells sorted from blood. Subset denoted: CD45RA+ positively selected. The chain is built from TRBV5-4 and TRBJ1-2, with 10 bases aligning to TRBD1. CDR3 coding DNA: TGTGCCAGCAGCTGGGCCGGGACAGGGGACTATGGCTACACCTTC. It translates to CASSWAGTGDYGYTF. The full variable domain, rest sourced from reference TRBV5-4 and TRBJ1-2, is ETGVTQSPTHLIKTRGQQVTLRCSSQSGHNTVSWYQQALGQGPQFIFQYYREEENGRGNFPPRFSGLQFPNYSSELNVNALELDDSALYLCASSWAGTGDYGYTFGSGTRLTVV.